This T cell receptor (beta chain) derives from a study of cytomegalovirus exposure and HLA in healthy donors. Study findings and constraints: As a later analysis showed, several of the most significant clusters appeared to be linked to common viral pathogens. An ancestry cluster, one associated with Asian ancestry, reportedly showed fewer N-insertions than the 666-donor mean in a later analysis.

Note on this clone: Its antigen is undetermined.

This PCR relied on a set of 60 Vbeta primers and 13 Jbeta primers. TCRdb keeps only in-frame clones here, not all; method: immunoSEQ multiplex PCR. The table lists around 130,000 clones, around four fifths of them singletons. The clonotype comes from a human donor in good health. Sequencing was performed on PBMCs.

CDR3 sequence reads: CASSKRDRPTNQPQHF. CDR3 DNA sequence: TGTGCCAGTAGTAAGCGGGACAGGCCTACTAATCAGCCCCAGCATTTT. The chain links TRBV19 to TRBJ1-5; 8 bases are a match to TRBD1. Looked up from germline, CDR1 is LNHDA and CDR2 is SQIVND (reference sequence). The CDR3 runs to 16 residues. J gave up 4 bases and V 4 bases, and 9 bases lay outside the gene matches.